This is a list of T cell receptor beta chains from one sample in a study of CD8+CD57+ T cells in acquired aplastic anemia. TCRdb itself ran the reads through MiXCR, one entry per CDR3 protein. This table holds a few hundred thousand distinct CDR3 sequences, 45% to 65% found once. The sample taken for sequencing was sorted CD4+, CD8+, or CD8+CD57+ T cells (not recorded which) from PBMCs. These receptors were obtained from a human donor with severe aplastic anemia or a healthy control (not recorded which). The CDR3 runs from the conserved cysteine through the conserved F or W. A D gene is named only where the DNA matches it firmly. Size is stated for part of the rows, as once, few or many counts, or as a class when the clone is expanded.

v_gene,d_gene,abundance,j_gene,CDR3nt,CDR3aa
TRBV7-2,.,few,TRBJ1-1,TGTGCCAGCAGCTCTAGTAGGGTATCGGGGAATACTGAAGCTTTCTTT,CASSSSRVSGNTEAFF
TRBV5-4,.,.,TRBJ2-7,TGTGCCAGCAGCTTGAGTCCAGGGTCGTACGAGCAGTACTTC,CASSLSPGSYEQYF
TRBV29-1,.,.,TRBJ2-5,TGCAGCGTTGAGGGACTTGGAGAGACCCAGTACTTC,CSVEGLGETQYF
TRBV27,.,.,TRBJ1-3,TGTGCCAGCAGTCCGCGACAGGCTGGAAACACCATATATTTT,CASSPRQAGNTIYF
TRBV6-6,.,.,TRBJ1-1,TGTGCCAGCAGTTTATTTGACATTAACACTGAAGCTTTCTTT,CASSLFDINTEAFF
TRBV2,TRBD1,.,TRBJ2-3,TGTGCCAGCAGCGCCAGACAGGGCGTAAGCACAGATACGCAGTATTTT,CASSARQGVSTDTQYF
TRBV14,.,.,TRBJ2-3,TGTGCCAGCACGCAGGGGACTAACACAGATACGCAGTATTTT,CASTQGTNTDTQYF
TRBV7-9,.,many,TRBJ2-2,TGTGCCAGCCGGGGGACAGCGAACACCGGGGAGCTGTTTTTT,CASRGTANTGELFF
TRBV10-3,TRBD2,.,TRBJ2-3,TGTGCCATCAGTGACCCGCCTAGCGGGGGATTAGCAGATACGCAGTATTTT,CAISDPPSGGLADTQYF
TRBV24-1,.,.,TRBJ2-3,TGTGCCACCAGTGATTCTAGTGTCGATACGCAGTATTTT,CATSDSSVDTQYF
TRBV12-3/TRBV12-4,.,.,TRBJ2-1,TGTGCCAGCAGCCGTACAGGGTGGAGAGAGCAGTTCTTC,CASSRTGWREQFF
TRBV19,TRBD1,.,TRBJ1-1,TGTGCCAGTAGCTCACAGGGGGTGAACACTGAAGCTTTCTTT,CASSSQGVNTEAFF
TRBV7-2,.,.,TRBJ2-7,TGTGCCAGCAGCGGCCGGGACACAGCCTCCTACGAGCAGTACTTC,CASSGRDTASYEQYF
TRBV9,.,.,TRBJ1-6,TGTGCCAGCAGCGTCTTCCGAGGGGGGGGAATAGATTCACCCCTCCACTTT,CASSVFRGGGIDSPLHF
TRBV7-9,.,few,TRBJ2-7,TGTGCCAGCAGCTTAGGTGGGCCTGCCTACGAGCAGTACTTC,CASSLGGPAYEQYF
TRBV15,.,.,TRBJ1-3,TGTGCCACCAGCGAGTGGGGCAGCCGGGATGGCACCATATATTTT,CATSEWGSRDGTIYF
TRBV15,TRBD1,.,TRBJ1-6,TGTGCCACCAGCAGAAGGGGGCTGAATTCACCCCTCCACTTT,CATSRRGLNSPLHF
TRBV6-5,.,many,TRBJ2-3,TGTGCCAGCAAATCGTGGGGCGGGGGCCGCACAGATACGCAGTATTTT,CASKSWGGGRTDTQYF
TRBV7-3,.,.,TRBJ2-5,TGTGCCAGCGGCTTAGAGGGTGGGCTTTCTGAGACCCAGTACTTC,CASGLEGGLSETQYF
TRBV3-1,TRBD2,many,TRBJ2-3,TGTGCCAGCAGCCCGGGACTAGCGGGGGGACCTAGCACAGATACGCAGTATTTT,CASSPGLAGGPSTDTQYF
TRBV6-5,.,.,TRBJ2-7,TGTGCCAGCACCGCCGCAATCTCCTACGAGCAGTACTTC,CASTAAISYEQYF
TRBV6-5,.,.,TRBJ1-4,TGTGCCAGCAGTTCGGGGGGTTGGGAAAAACTGTTTTTT,CASSSGGWEKLFF
TRBV6-5,.,many,TRBJ2-1,TGTGCCAGCAGACCCCCCAGGCCCAACAATGAGCAGTTCTTC,CASRPPRPNNEQFF
TRBV5-1,TRBD2,.,TRBJ2-5,TGCGCCAGCGGCATGGGACGGCGACTAGCGGGGGAAGGAGAGACCCAGTACTTC,CASGMGRRLAGEGETQYF
TRBV10-3,TRBD1,many,TRBJ1-3,TGTGCCATCAGTCCTGGACAGGGGACTGTTGGAAACACCATATATTTT,CAISPGQGTVGNTIYF
TRBV7-2,.,.,TRBJ1-5,TGTGCCAGCAGCCCATGGACGGGGGGTCAGCCCCAGCATTTT,CASSPWTGGQPQHF
TRBV19,.,once,TRBJ1-5,TGTGCCAGTAAATCACGGGGCGTGCCCCAGCATTTT,CASKSRGVPQHF
TRBV20-1,TRBD1,many,TRBJ2-5,TGCAGTGCTAGAGCCCCACAGGGGCTCGGGGAGACCCAGTACTTC,CSARAPQGLGETQYF
TRBV5-1,.,.,TRBJ1-3,TGCGCCAGCAGCTTGGGGGGGGCAGCTGCCTCTGGAAACACCATATATTTT,CASSLGGAAASGNTIYF
TRBV7-3,.,.,TRBJ2-7,TGTGCCAGCAGCTTTATCAAGGGAAGCGAGCAGTACTTC,CASSFIKGSEQYF
TRBV7-2,.,.,TRBJ2-7,TGTGCCAGCAGCCCCGGAGGCGGCGCGAAGGGTCAGTACTTC,CASSPGGGAKGQYF
TRBV12-3/TRBV12-4,.,.,TRBJ2-5,TGTGCCAGCAGGGGGGATCAGGGAGCGCGAGAGACCCAGTACTTC,CASRGDQGARETQYF
TRBV7-6,.,.,TRBJ1-6,TGTGCCAGCAGCCCTAGACAGAGTAATTCACCCCTCCACTTT,CASSPRQSNSPLHF
TRBV7-8,.,few,TRBJ2-7,TGTGCCAGCAGCAGAGCCAGCGAGCAGTACTTC,CASSRASEQYF
TRBV20-1,.,.,TRBJ1-1,TGCAGTGCTACCGTTTCGGACGTTAATGCTGAAGCTTTCTTT,CSATVSDVNAEAFF
TRBV19,.,once,TRBJ1-1,TGTGCCAGTAGTATTTCAGGGGACACTGAAGCTTTCTTT,CASSISGDTEAFF
TRBV20-1,.,.,TRBJ2-7,TGCAGTGCTAGAAAGGGGGGCGGTGTGGGCGAGCAGTACTTC,CSARKGGGVGEQYF
TRBV9,.,many,TRBJ1-6,TGTGCCAGCAGCGTAGGTTCGGCAGAGCATTCACCCCTCCACTTT,CASSVGSAEHSPLHF
TRBV19,.,many,TRBJ1-2,TGTGCCAGTAGTATTAGGACATCTGGTGGCTACACCTTC,CASSIRTSGGYTF
TRBV5-8,.,many,TRBJ1-2,TGTGCCAGCAGCTTGGATTTACCCGGACTCTACACCTTC,CASSLDLPGLYTF
TRBV20-1,TRBD1,.,TRBJ2-1,TGCAGTGCTAGAGGGCAGGGGGACCGCAATGAGCAGTTCTTC,CSARGQGDRNEQFF
TRBV20-1,.,.,TRBJ1-5,TGCAGTGCCGCAATAGACAAGGCCCAGCCCCAGCATTTT,CSAAIDKAQPQHF
TRBV5-5,.,.,TRBJ1-5,TGTGCCAGCAGCTTGGCATCGGGATGGGGGCCGCGGCATTTT,CASSLASGWGPRHF
TRBV7-2,TRBD2,.,TRBJ2-3,TGTGCCAGCAGCTTAGGTCGTCGACTAGCGGGGGTGACAACAGATACGCAGTATTTT,CASSLGRRLAGVTTDTQYF
TRBV10-2,.,.,TRBJ1-3,TGCGCTAACCGAGTTGGGACTTTCTCTGGAAACACCATATATTTT,CANRVGTFSGNTIYF
TRBV6-5,TRBD1,many,TRBJ1-6,TGTGCCAGCACCCTGAGGGACAGGGTCTGGAATTCACCCCTCCACTTT,CASTLRDRVWNSPLHF
TRBV2,TRBD1,.,TRBJ1-6,TGTGCCAGCAGTGAAGCGGACAGGGGATGGGATAATTCACCCCTCCACTTT,CASSEADRGWDNSPLHF
TRBV5-5,.,once,TRBJ1-2,TGCGCCAGCGGCACAGCCTCTGGGGCTCTCTATGGCTACACCTTC,CASGTASGALYGYTF
TRBV10-3,TRBD1,.,TRBJ2-7,TGTGCCACCGGACAGGGGGTGCGGGGAGAGCAGTACTTC,CATGQGVRGEQYF
TRBV12-3/TRBV12-4,.,.,TRBJ1-5,TGTGCCAGCAGGGAAAGCCTCCGTCAGCCCCAGCATTTT,CASRESLRQPQHF
TRBV7-3,.,.,TRBJ1-1,TGTGCCAGCAGTTTTGGCGTCAGAGGGAACACTGAAGCTTTCTTT,CASSFGVRGNTEAFF
TRBV20-1,TRBD1,many,TRBJ1-6,TGCAGTGCTAGGGAGTCACCCTTCACCGGGACAGGGGGCCTCGGTTCACCCCTCCACTTT,CSARESPFTGTGGLGSPLHF
TRBV5-1,.,.,TRBJ2-2,TGCGCCAGCAGCTTGTTAGGCGCCGGGGAGCTGTTTTTT,CASSLLGAGELFF
TRBV20-1,TRBD1,once,TRBJ2-7,TGCAGTGCTAGAGGCTACAGGACAGGGCAATACGAGCAGTACTTC,CSARGYRTGQYEQYF
TRBV27,.,many,TRBJ2-5,TGTGCCAGCAGTGGAGGGGGCCGGCAGACCCAGTACTTC,CASSGGGRQTQYF
TRBV24-1,TRBD1,.,TRBJ2-7,TGTGCCAGCAATAGCCGGGACAGAGCTACCTACGAGCAGTACTTC,CASNSRDRATYEQYF
TRBV2,.,once,TRBJ1-3,TGTGCCAGCAGTGAAGCGAGGGTCCCGGGAAACACCATATATTTT,CASSEARVPGNTIYF
TRBV20-1,TRBD1,.,TRBJ2-3,TGCAGTGCTAGAGGGTCCACCGGGACAGGGAGTACAGATACGCAGTATTTT,CSARGSTGTGSTDTQYF